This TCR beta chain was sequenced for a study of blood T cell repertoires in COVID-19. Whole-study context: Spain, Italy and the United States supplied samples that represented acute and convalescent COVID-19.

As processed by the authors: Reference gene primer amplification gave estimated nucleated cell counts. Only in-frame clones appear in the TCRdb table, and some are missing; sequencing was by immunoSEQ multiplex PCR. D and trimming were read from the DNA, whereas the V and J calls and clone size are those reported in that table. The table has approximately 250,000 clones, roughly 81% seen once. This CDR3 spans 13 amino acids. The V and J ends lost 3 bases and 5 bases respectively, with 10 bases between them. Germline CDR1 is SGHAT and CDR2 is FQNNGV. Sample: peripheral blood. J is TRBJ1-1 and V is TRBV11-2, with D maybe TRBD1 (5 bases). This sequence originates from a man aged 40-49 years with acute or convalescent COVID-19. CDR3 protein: CASSLMGGTEAFF. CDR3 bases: TGTGCCAGCAGCTTGATGGGGGGGACTGAAGCTTTCTTT.